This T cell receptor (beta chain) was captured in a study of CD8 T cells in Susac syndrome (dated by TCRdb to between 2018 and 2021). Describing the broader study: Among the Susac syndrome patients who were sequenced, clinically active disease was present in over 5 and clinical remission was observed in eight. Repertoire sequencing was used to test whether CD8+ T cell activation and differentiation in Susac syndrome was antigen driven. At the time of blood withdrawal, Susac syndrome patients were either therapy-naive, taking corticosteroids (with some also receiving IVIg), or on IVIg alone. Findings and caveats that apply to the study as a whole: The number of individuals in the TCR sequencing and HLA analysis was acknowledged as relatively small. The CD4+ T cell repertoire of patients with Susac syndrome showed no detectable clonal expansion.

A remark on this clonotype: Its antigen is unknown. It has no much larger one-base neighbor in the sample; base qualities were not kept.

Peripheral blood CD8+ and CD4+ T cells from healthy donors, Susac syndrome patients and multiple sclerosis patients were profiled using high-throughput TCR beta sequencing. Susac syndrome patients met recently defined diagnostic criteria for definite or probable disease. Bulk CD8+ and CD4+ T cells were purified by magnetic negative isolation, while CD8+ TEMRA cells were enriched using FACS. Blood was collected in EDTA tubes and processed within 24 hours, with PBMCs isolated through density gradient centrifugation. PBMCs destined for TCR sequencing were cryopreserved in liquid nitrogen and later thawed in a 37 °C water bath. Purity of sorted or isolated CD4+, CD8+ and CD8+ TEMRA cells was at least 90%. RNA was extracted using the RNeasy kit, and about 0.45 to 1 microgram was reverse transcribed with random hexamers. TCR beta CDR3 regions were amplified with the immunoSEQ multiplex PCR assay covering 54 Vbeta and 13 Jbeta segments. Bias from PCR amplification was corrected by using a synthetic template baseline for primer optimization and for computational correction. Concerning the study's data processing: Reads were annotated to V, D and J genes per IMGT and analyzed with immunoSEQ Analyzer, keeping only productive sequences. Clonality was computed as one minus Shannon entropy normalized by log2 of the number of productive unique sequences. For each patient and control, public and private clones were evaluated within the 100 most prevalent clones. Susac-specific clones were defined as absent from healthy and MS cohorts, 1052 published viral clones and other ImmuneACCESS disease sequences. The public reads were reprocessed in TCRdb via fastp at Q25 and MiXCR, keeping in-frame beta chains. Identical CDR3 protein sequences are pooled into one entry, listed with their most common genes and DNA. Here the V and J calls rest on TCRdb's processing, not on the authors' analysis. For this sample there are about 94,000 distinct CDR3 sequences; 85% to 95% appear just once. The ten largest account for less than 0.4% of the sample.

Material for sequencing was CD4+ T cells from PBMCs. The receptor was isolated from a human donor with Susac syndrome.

The CDR3 corresponds to CASSQTRNSETQYF. The nucleotide sequence reads TGTGCCAGCAGCCAAACAAGGAACTCTGAGACCCAGTACTTC. The sequence links TRBV3-1 to TRBJ2-5, with the D segment identity uncertain. CDR1 and CDR2 are drawn from the germline V gene (reference sequence): LGHDT, YNNKEL. Cut back by 2 bases and 5 bases, the V and J ends lie 12 bases apart. The CDR3 holds 14 amino acids from the cysteine to the phenylalanine. Left in the record is the CDR3 DNA by itself, 42 bases read in frame from the first base.